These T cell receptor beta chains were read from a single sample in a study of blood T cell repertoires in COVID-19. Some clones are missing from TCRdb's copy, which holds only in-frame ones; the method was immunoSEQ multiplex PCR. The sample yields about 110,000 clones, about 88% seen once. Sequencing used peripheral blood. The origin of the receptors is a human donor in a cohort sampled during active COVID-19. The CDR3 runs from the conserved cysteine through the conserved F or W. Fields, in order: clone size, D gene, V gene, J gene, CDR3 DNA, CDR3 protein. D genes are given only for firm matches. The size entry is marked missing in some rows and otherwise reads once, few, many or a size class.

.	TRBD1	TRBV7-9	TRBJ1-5	TGTGCCAGCAGCCCGACAGGGTATAGCAATCAGCCCCAGCATTTT	CASSPTGYSNQPQHF
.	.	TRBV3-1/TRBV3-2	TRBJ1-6	TGTGCCAGCAGCCGCCCATTCAGGGTTCTAGGCGGCTCACCCCTCCACTTT	CASSRPFRVLGGSPLHF
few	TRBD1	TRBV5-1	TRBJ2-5	TGCGCCAGCAGCTGGGACAGCCAAGAGACCCAGTACTTC	CASSWDSQETQYF
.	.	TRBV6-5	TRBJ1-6	TGTGCCAGCAGTTCCGGGACACATAATTCACCCCTCCACTTT	CASSSGTHNSPLHF
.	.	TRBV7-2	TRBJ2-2	TGTGCCAGCAGCCCAGGGATGGCCGGGGAGCTGTTTTTT	CASSPGMAGELFF
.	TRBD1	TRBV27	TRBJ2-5	TGTGCCAGCAGCCCTCGGACAGGGCTGTACCAAGAGACCCAGTACTTC	CASSPRTGLYQETQYF
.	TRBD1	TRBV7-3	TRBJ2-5	TGTGCCAGCAGCCCGGGACAGACGGAGACCCAGTACTTC	CASSPGQTETQYF
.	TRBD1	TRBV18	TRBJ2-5	TGTGCCAGCTCACCAGGGGGACAGGGGGCGAAAGAGACCCAGTACTTC	CASSPGGQGAKETQYF
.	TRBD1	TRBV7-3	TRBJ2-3	TGTGCCAGCAGCTTAACCCCACAGGGGGCAGATACGCAGTATTTT	CASSLTPQGADTQYF
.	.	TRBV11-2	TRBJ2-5	TGTGCCAGCAGCTTAGCCGGACAGCTCCCTTCGAGTTCCCAGTACTTC	CASSLAGQLPSSSQYF
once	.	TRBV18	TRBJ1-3	TGTGCCAGCTCATCATCGGGGGATCTCTCTGGAAACACCATATATTTT	CASSSSGDLSGNTIYF
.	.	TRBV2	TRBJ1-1	TGTGCCAGCACCGGACTCATGAACACTGAAGCTTTCTTT	CASTGLMNTEAFF